A selection of T cell receptor beta chains follows, all from one sample in a study of T cell changes during pregnancy in multiple sclerosis. Assay: immunoSEQ multiplex PCR; the TCRdb copy retains only in-frame clones and omits some. The profile shows some 74,000 clones, around 90% of them singletons. The sequenced sample was peripheral blood, obtained after pregnancy. These receptors originate from a female donor in good health, enrolled as a control in a pregnancy study. Both conserved end residues are part of each CDR3.

CDR3aa | j_gene | v_gene
CASSPTGTAQPQHF | TRBJ1-5 | TRBV19
CASTAQGSVSEKLFF | TRBJ1-4 | TRBV2
CASSPTGGVSPLHF | TRBJ1-6 | TRBV25-1
CASSLDRGVSTEAFF | TRBJ1-1 | TRBV5-1
CAISEAGIGERQFF | TRBJ2-1 | TRBV10-3
CASSLAGRQEDTQYF | TRBJ2-3 | TRBV2
CASSHPGQGIYGYTF | TRBJ1-2 | TRBV4-1
CASSIGSGRAGTGELFF | TRBJ2-2 | TRBV19
CASSLVRGSYEQYF | TRBJ2-7 | TRBV11-2
CASSEAWDRGGEKLFF | TRBJ1-4 | TRBV2
CASSRQGGSYEQYF | TRBJ2-7 | TRBV11-2
CASSPRDRTHNEQFF | TRBJ2-1 | TRBV18
CASRFGQGANGELFF | TRBJ2-2 | TRBV9
CASSDGDRNTGELFF | TRBJ2-2 | TRBV6-4
CASSETQESYGYTF | TRBJ1-2 | TRBV2
CASSPRVRDSDTQYF | TRBJ2-3 | TRBV18
CASSRELGNYNEQFF | TRBJ2-1 | TRBV6-4
CASGPTGEQYF | TRBJ2-7 | TRBV27
CAWSSGENTGELFF | TRBJ2-2 | TRBV30
CASRVRETQYF | TRBJ2-5 | TRBV25-1
CASSFRTGELFF | TRBJ2-2 | TRBV28
CAWSVGAGDITDTQYF | TRBJ2-3 | TRBV30
CASSPPGSSGNTIYF | TRBJ1-3 | TRBV18
CAIPPPIGGSTDTQYF | TRBJ2-3 | TRBV19
CASSTANSPLHF | TRBJ1-6 | TRBV4-1
CASSVGDTSSYEQYF | TRBJ2-7 | TRBV9
CASSSRLAGGADTQYF | TRBJ2-3 | TRBV5-4
CASFSHGRSKNTEAFF | TRBJ1-1 | TRBV10-2
CASSLGQYSGNTIYF | TRBJ1-3 | TRBV5-1
CASSATGTGFTF | TRBJ1-2 | TRBV9
CASSQDLPGGSGNTIYF | TRBJ1-3 | TRBV14
CAISESMTSGTYEQYF | TRBJ2-7 | TRBV10-3
CASTGGVHTEAFF | TRBJ1-1 | TRBV28
CASSPPQDRDYGYTF | TRBJ1-2 | TRBV18
CASSLQSGQGNTEAFF | TRBJ1-1 | TRBV14
CASSPSGKGGETQYF | TRBJ2-5 | TRBV5-8
CASSGQGRSGNTIYF | TRBJ1-3 | TRBV6-1
CASSLVREVSYNEQFF | TRBJ2-1 | TRBV27
CASSLAFDGELFF | TRBJ2-2 | TRBV5-1
CASASGRVTDTQYF | TRBJ2-3 | TRBV19
CASSLVWAPGEKLFF | TRBJ1-4 | TRBV7-2
CASSQFGLPGQGRYEQYF | TRBJ2-7 | TRBV4-1
CASTTGGTPGDNEQFF | TRBJ2-1 | TRBV9
CASSPRLYEADEQFF | TRBJ2-1 | TRBV18
CASRPQGRGGSYEQYF | TRBJ2-7 | TRBV2
CASSPQQQETQYF | TRBJ2-5 | TRBV18
CASSSPLGLAGRTSYNEQFF | TRBJ2-1 | TRBV28
CASSLPNRGLSEQYF | TRBJ2-7 | TRBV5-6
CASSLRDRGSNEQYF | TRBJ2-7 | TRBV18
CASSRVGARYEQYF | TRBJ2-7 | TRBV27
CASSLLSGGGHHSNQPQHF | TRBJ1-5 | TRBV27
CASSQDPGGLRQPQHF | TRBJ1-5 | TRBV4-1
CASSPGMVEQFF | TRBJ2-1 | TRBV6-5
CASSQESRPSTYEQYF | TRBJ2-7 | TRBV4-3
CASSLRDRGGETQYF | TRBJ2-5 | TRBV27
CASSLSYTDTQYF | TRBJ2-3 | TRBV5-8
CASSFPSTGLGDSPLHF | TRBJ1-6 | TRBV28